One and the same sample provided the 21 T cell receptor beta chains below, sequenced in a study of blood T cell repertoires in COVID-19. This table comes from immunoSEQ multiplex PCR, and its TCRdb copy is limited to in-frame clones, with some not included. The repertoire holds over 150,000 clones, with about 88% as singletons. Material for sequencing was peripheral blood. The receptor source for this set is a woman at least 80 years old with COVID-19, enrolled during active disease.

The chain combines TRBV7-2 with TRBJ2-5; 10 bases line up with TRBD1. Per germline, CDR1 SGHTA and CDR2 FQGNSA. The CDR3 is 14 amino acids. The V and J ends lost 4 bases and 4 bases, in that order; junction bases with no gene match: 3. The CDR3 loop is CASSSGQGGETQYF. CDR3 nucleotide sequence: TGTGCCAGCAGCTCCGGACAGGGGGGAGAGACCCAGTACTTC.

The J gene is TRBJ1-5, the V gene TRBV28, with D unclear. V shed 4 bases and J shed 5 bases, with 15 bases lying between them. The CDR3 extends over 15 amino acids. CDR1 and CDR2 from the germline V gene are MDHEN and SYDVKM. CDR3: CASSSIDKTDQPQHF. For the CDR3, the DNA is TGTGCCAGCAGTTCCATCGACAAGACCGATCAGCCCCAGCATTTT.

The rearrangement joins TRBV3-1 (or the pseudogene TRBV3-2) to TRBJ1-4; 7 bases line up with TRBD1. The CDR3 runs to 15 residues. The germline gives CDR1 LGHDT, CDR2 YNNKEL (reference sequence). V lost 0 bases, J lost 3 bases, and 1 base stayed unmatched. CDR3 DNA: TGTGCCAGCAGCCAAGATCAGGGGGCTAATGAAAAACTGTTTTTT. Its protein is CASSQDQGANEKLFF.

This clone was recorded only once. The chain employs TRBV7-2 and TRBJ2-3; possible D gene TRBD2, 5 bases. CDR3 length equals 14 residues. Germline V CDR1 and CDR2: SGHTA, FQGNSA. Trimming removed 6 bases at V and 5 bases at J, with 15 bases between. The CDR3 DNA sequence: TGTGCCAGCAGTAGGCGGGTCAGTGAAGATACGCAGTATTTT. As protein: CASSRRVSEDTQYF.

This chain connects TRBV5-1 to TRBJ1-2, with 9 positions matching TRBD1. The CDR3 has 15 residues. V shed 0 bases, J shed 4 bases, and the junction held 4 bases outside the gene matches. The germline V gene encodes CDR1 SGHRS and CDR2 YFSETQ. The CDR3 region is CASSLGTGEGYGYTF. CDR3 in DNA: TGCGCCAGCAGCTTGGGGACAGGGGAGGGCTATGGCTACACCTTC.

The V call is TRBV5-4, the J call TRBJ2-7; 11 bases are a match to TRBD2. Germline lookup yields CDR1 SGHNT and CDR2 YYREEE (reference sequence). V was pared by 3 bases and J by 5 bases, with 7 bases of the junction left unmatched. The CDR3 has 15 amino acids. The DNA of the CDR3 is TGTGCCAGCAGCTCAACTAGCGGGAGTTTCCACGAGCAGTACTTC. Protein sequence: CASSSTSGSFHEQYF.

The chain carries TRBV6-5 and TRBJ2-5; 14 positions agree with TRBD2. Looked up from germline, CDR1 is MNHEY and CDR2 is SVGAGI. The CDR3 has 16 residues. After removal of 4 bases from V and 5 bases from J, the junction contained 6 bases not matched to a gene. CDR3 nucleotides: TGTGCCAGCAGTTTGGGACTAGCGGGAGTCCTCGAGACCCAGTACTTC. Protein product: CASSLGLAGVLETQYF.

This chain connects TRBV19 to TRBJ2-2; 7 nucleotides line up with TRBD1. The V and J ends lost 4 bases and 5 bases, in that order; junction bases with no gene match: 4. This CDR3 contains 14 residues. Germline CDR1 is LNHDA and CDR2 is SQIVND (reference sequence). In DNA, the CDR3 is TGTGCCAGTAGTACGGGACAGTTGACCGGGGAGCTGTTTTTT. As protein: CASSTGQLTGELFF.

The chain combines TRBV5-8 with TRBJ2-3; 12 bases map to TRBD1. The CDR3 is 15 amino acids. The germline V gene has CDR1 SGHTS and CDR2 YDEGEE. V shed 3 bases, J shed 6 bases, and the junction held 5 bases outside the gene matches. DNA for the CDR3: TGTGCCAGCAGCTATCCGGGACAGGGGGCGGATACGCAGTATTTT. Amino acid sequence: CASSYPGQGADTQYF.

The CDR3 DNA reads TGTGCCAGCAGCTTAGTGGACAGGGGAAGGCGTCAGCCCCAGCATTTT. Residues: CASSLVDRGRRQPQHF. The chain couples TRBV11-3 to TRBJ1-5; 9 nucleotides match TRBD1. J was trimmed by 6 bases and V by 1 base; bases with no gene match: 7. The CDR3 has 16 amino acids. In germline, CDR1 is SGHNT, CDR2 YENEEA.

The chain couples TRBV5-3 to TRBJ2-2; 10 positions match TRBD2. TRBV5-3 is an open reading frame, and its role is uncertain. The CDR3 runs 16 residues. The V segment lost 0 bases and the J segment 1 base; nucleotides outside the gene matches: 0. The CDR3 loop reads CARSLGLAGNTGELFF. CDR3 DNA: TGTGCCAGAAGCTTGGGACTAGCGGGGAACACCGGGGAGCTGTTTTTT.

J is TRBJ1-5 and V is TRBV2; D is possibly TRBD1 (6 bases). The germline V and J ends were trimmed by 1 base and 5 bases, with 12 bases remaining between them. This CDR3 is built from 15 residues. Germline CDR1 is SNHLY and CDR2 is FYNNEI. Here the CDR3 DNA reads TGTGCCAGCAGTGAAGACAGGGCCCTTTATCAGCCCCAGCATTTT. Protein sequence: CASSEDRALYQPQHF.

V and J are TRBV7-2 and TRBJ2-1, with D tentatively TRBD2 (5 bases). Looked up from germline, CDR1 is SGHTA and CDR2 is FQGNSA. V was shortened by 1 base and J by 9 bases, with 10 bases between the two germline ends. This CDR3 is 13 amino acids long. The CDR3 region has the DNA TGTGCCAGCAGCTTAGTTGGACTGGGTGAGCAGTTCTTC. Translation: CASSLVGLGEQFF.

The chain combines TRBV9 with TRBJ1-4; no definite D call. Germline CDR1 and CDR2: SGDLS and YYNGEE. CDR3 length equals 16 residues. Trimming left V 0 bases short and J 0 bases short, with 9 bases between. The CDR3 protein is CASSVGVVATNEKLFF. CDR3 coding DNA: TGTGCCAGCAGCGTAGGCGTGGTGGCAACTAATGAAAAACTGTTTTTT.

The rearrangement links TRBV4-3 to TRBJ2-7; possible D gene TRBD2, 5 bases. With 4 bases removed from V and 7 bases from J, the gap between germline ends came to 17 bases. The CDR3 totals 14 residues. CDR1 is LGHNA and CDR2 is YSLEER in the germline V gene. CDR3 residues: CASSRDPTREEQYF. In nucleotides, the CDR3 is TGCGCCAGCAGCCGAGACCCCACCCGGGAAGAGCAGTACTTC.

The J gene is TRBJ2-7, the V gene TRBV7-4, with 14 bases identical to TRBD2. Losses at the gene ends were 2 bases for V and 4 bases for J; bases not matched to a gene: 4. The germline V gene encodes CDR1 SGHVT and CDR2 SQSDAQ. The CDR3 spans 16 residues. CDR3: CASSLRTSGRWYEQYF. The CDR3 DNA is TGTGCCAGCAGCTTAAGGACTAGCGGGAGGTGGTACGAGCAGTACTTC.

V and J are TRBV21-1 and TRBJ2-7; the table gives TRBD1 as D, unverified against the DNA. TRBV21-1 is a pseudogene locus. This CDR3 spans 14 amino acids. The CDR3, as DNA: TGTGCCAGCAGCAAAGAAGGGACACTTTACGAGCAGTACTTC. It specifies CASSKEGTLYEQYF.

The chain recombines TRBV29-1 with TRBJ1-5; no clear D gene. V gave up 7 bases and J gave up 4 bases, with 14 bases separating them. In germline, CDR1 is SQVTM, CDR2 ANQGSEA. The CDR3 is 13 amino acids. This CDR3 is CSALTLPNQPQHF. The CDR3, as DNA: TGCAGCGCCCTAACCCTACCGAATCAGCCCCAGCATTTT.

The V and J genes are TRBV28 and TRBJ1-1; 7 bases are a match to TRBD1. The V segment lost 6 bases and the J segment 8 bases; nucleotides outside the gene matches: 12. This CDR3 has 14 amino acids. CDR1 is MDHEN, CDR2 SYDVKM, per germline. The DNA for the CDR3 is TGTGCCAGCAGAACCGCCGGGACAGCGCAAGAAGCTTTCTTT. This gives the protein CASRTAGTAQEAFF. The full variable domain, with the rest looked up from reference TRBV28 and TRBJ1-1, is DVKVTQSSRYLVKRTGEKVFLECVQDMDHENMFWYRQDPGLGLRLIYFSYDVKMKEKGDIPEGYSVSREKKERFSLILESASTNQTSMYLCASRTAGTAQEAFFGQGTRLTVV.

The chain recombines TRBV19 with TRBJ2-3; 8 nucleotides match TRBD2. The CDR3 runs to 17 residues. Per the germline V gene, CDR1 is LNHDA and CDR2 is SQIVND (reference sequence). Unmatched junction bases numbered 11, after V lost 1 base and J lost 5 bases. CDR3 in DNA: TGTGCCAGTAGTATAGGTTACAGTAGCGGGACTAAAGATACGCAGTATTTT. This codes for CASSIGYSSGTKDTQYF.

This sequence joins TRBV9 and TRBJ2-1, with 10 bases identical to TRBD1. Germline CDR1 SGDLS, CDR2 YYNGEE. V trimming: 3 bases; J trimming: 9 bases; junction bases outside the gene matches: 9. The CDR3 length is 15 residues. The CDR3 DNA sequence: TGTGCCAGCAGCGCCCCGGGACAGGGGATGAGTGAGCAGTTCTTC. It translates to CASSAPGQGMSEQFF.